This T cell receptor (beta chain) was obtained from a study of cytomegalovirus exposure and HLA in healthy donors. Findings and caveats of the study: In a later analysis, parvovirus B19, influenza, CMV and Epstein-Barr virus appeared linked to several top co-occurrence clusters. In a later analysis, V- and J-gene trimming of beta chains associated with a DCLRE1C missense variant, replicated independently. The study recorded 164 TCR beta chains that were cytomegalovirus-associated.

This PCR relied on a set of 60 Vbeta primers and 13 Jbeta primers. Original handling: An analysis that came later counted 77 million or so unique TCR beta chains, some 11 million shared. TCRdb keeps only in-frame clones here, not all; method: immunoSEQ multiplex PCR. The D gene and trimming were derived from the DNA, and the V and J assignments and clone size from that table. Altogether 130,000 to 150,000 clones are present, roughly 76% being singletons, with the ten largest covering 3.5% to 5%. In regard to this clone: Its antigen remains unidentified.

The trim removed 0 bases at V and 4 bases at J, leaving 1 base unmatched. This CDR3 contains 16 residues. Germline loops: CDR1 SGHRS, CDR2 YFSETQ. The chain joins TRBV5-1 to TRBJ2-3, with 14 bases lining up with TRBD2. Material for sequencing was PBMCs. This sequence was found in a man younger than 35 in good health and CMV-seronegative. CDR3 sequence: CASSLGLAGGPDTQYF. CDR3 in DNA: TGCGCCAGCAGCTTGGGACTAGCGGGGGGGCCAGATACGCAGTATTTT.